This TCR beta chain stems from a study of blood T cells in healthy people across ages. The CDR3 sequence is 15 residues long. Germline loops: CDR1 SGDLS, CDR2 YYNGEE. Trimming took 3 bases from V and 0 from J, leaving 12 bases between them. A second PCR, run for about 7 to 11 cycles, used a sample-barcoded 5' primer plus a J-beta primer mix. Each CDR3 protein gets one entry after TCRdb re-called the 5' RACE reads with MiXCR. The table includes under 1,000,000 distinct CDR3 sequences, about 34% detected once. Study findings and constraints: No one knew whether donors had CMV, which possibly confounded expanded clonotype changes.

As concerns this clonotype: The antigen is undetermined.

Isolated per sample were at least 7 million PBMCs. Sequencing was performed on blood. This chain uses TRBV9 with TRBJ1-1, with D perhaps TRBD1 (5 bases). This clonotype was obtained from a man between 18 and 29 years old in good health. CDR3 DNA: TGTGCCAGCAGCGCACAGACAGCGCTGAACACTGAAGCTTTCTTT. Its translation is CASSAQTALNTEAFF.